This T cell receptor beta chain was sequenced during a study of STAT3 mutations in large granular lymphocyte leukemia. Study as a whole: Roughly half the longitudinally sequenced T-LGLL patients had canonical STAT3 mutations.

In the case of this clone: Its antigen is not known.

Data came from immunoSEQ multiplex PCR; TCRdb stores just in-frame clones and leaves some out. The table has around 30,000 clones, approximately 83% seen once. Notes on the study in general: At least one immunodominant TCR beta clonotype appeared in every T-cell large granular lymphocyte leukemia patient. TCR clonotype switching after therapy occurred in about 30% of the 18 patients. Some patients had persisting codominant clonotypes that could mask small clones.

The germline gives CDR1 SGHNT, CDR2 YYREEE (reference sequence). The CDR3 totals 15 residues. V shed 7 bases and J shed 7 bases, with 20 bases lying between them. The clonotype was recovered from a man between 60 and 75 years old with T-cell large granular lymphocyte leukemia. Some clones in this sample may be carry-over from other donors' samples. Sequenced input: peripheral blood mononuclear cells. The rearrangement uses TRBV5-4 and TRBJ1-4, with a tentative D call TRBD1 (5 bases). This chain's CDR3 is CASGVGAAAVEKLFF. CDR3 DNA sequence: TGTGCCAGCGGGGTTGGGGCGGCGGCGGTTGAAAAACTGTTTTTT. The variable domain in full, completed from reference TRBV5-4 and TRBJ1-4, reads ETGVTQSPTHLIKTRGQQVTLRCSSQSGHNTVSWYQQALGQGPQFIFQYYREEENGRGNFPPRFSGLQFPNYSSELNVNALELDDSALYLCASGVGAAAVEKLFFGSGTQLSVL.